This T cell receptor beta chain is from a study of tumor-infiltrating T cells and Merkel cell polyomavirus (TCRdb year 2017). Regarding the research as a whole: CD8+ T cells specific for the Merkel cell polyomavirus KLL epitope were examined in Merkel cell carcinoma patients. Varying disease stages were represented at patient presentation, and patients were followed for a median of 2.7 years (range 1.1 to 6.0 years). Patient treatments varied, were not standardized, and included chemotherapy, radiation and immunotherapies. TRB sequencing was performed on KLL-tetramer-sorted cells from blood or tumor-infiltrating lymphocytes in fewer than 15 samples, as well as on some twelve matched whole-tumor samples. Most whole-tumor samples were obtained as 25-micron curls cut from formalin-fixed, paraffin-embedded tissue blocks. Of all the tumor samples in the study, one was a frozen nodal tumor digest and another was a flash-frozen core biopsy of a metastasis. Broader findings and caveats from the paper: A significant MCC-specific survival advantage (P = 0.0051) was associated with a greater number of unique KLL-specific clonotypes in tumors (about 5-110 vs 0-3). A higher intratumoral fraction of KLL-specific T cells (about 1.7-18% versus about 0-0.15%) was associated with significantly improved MCC-specific survival. The small sample size of the study (n of about 13 patients) is recognized as a limitation. Because only a single viral epitope was studied, T cells directed against other Merkel cell polyomavirus epitopes were not captured. KLL-specific TRB repertoires were found to be diverse and largely private, with only one public clonotype, shared by two patients, identified among some 400 unique sequences.

As for this clone: Its antigen is not yet known. Base qualities were left out, and no much larger clone turns up one base away.

The germline ends are 9 bases apart after V is trimmed by 5 bases and J by 5 bases. The germline V gene encodes CDR1 SEHNR and CDR2 FQNEAQ (reference sequence). Spanning cysteine to phenylalanine, the CDR3 consists of 12 amino acids. Kept here is only the CDR3 DNA, which spans 36 bases and is read in frame from base 1. All patients' tumors stained robustly positive for Merkel cell polyomavirus Large T antigen by immunohistochemistry. The study included around 11 Merkel cell carcinoma patients whose blood and/or cultured TIL contained robust KLL-tetramer+ populations exceeding 0.04% of CD8+ T cells. All patients were identified as Caucasian, and a median age of about 69 years (range 50 to 77 years) was recorded. Lymph node tumors were analyzed for patients with unknown primaries presenting with nodal disease, or where primary tissue was insufficient. The library was generated by the immunoSEQ multiplex PCR assay. Adaptive Biotechnologies (Seattle, WA) carried out the genomic DNA extraction, TRB sequencing and normalization. On the authors' methods: Clonality was calculated as one minus the Shannon entropy of productive TRB sequences, normalized by log2 of unique productive sequences. To identify KLL-specific clonotypes in tumors, TCRbeta CDR3 amino acid sequences were matched against the sequences from the tetramer-sorted sample of each patient. TCRdb holds this immuneACCESS table with in-frame rearrangements only. Some clones are missing; in checked studies, unresolved V genes explain under half, and the rest has no known cause. That table furnishes V, J and clone size, whereas the DNA furnished D and trimming. This sample gives about 25,000 clones in total; about 85% of them show up just once. Roughly 2.7% of the sample lies in the top ten.

The source of this sequence is a man aged 50 or older with Merkel cell carcinoma. The receptor chain draws on TRBV7-9 and TRBJ2-5, with no confident D gene call. Sequenced sample: lymph node tissue. CDR3 reads: CASSREAETQYF. Read as DNA, the sequence is TGTGCCAGCAGCCGTGAGGCGGAGACCCAGTACTTC.